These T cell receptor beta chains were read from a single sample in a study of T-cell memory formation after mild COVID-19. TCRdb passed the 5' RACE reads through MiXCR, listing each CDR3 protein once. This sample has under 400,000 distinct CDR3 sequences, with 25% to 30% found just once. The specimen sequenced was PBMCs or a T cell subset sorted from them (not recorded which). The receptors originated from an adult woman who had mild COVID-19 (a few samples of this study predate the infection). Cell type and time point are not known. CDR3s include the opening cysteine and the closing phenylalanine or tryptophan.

cdr3_aa: CASSSSGGHTYEQYF
v_call: TRBV5-1
j_call: TRBJ2-7

cdr3_aa: CASSRDLSGANVLTF
v_call: TRBV3-1
j_call: TRBJ2-6

cdr3_aa: CASSQRTGYGYTF
v_call: TRBV3-1
j_call: TRBJ1-2

cdr3_aa: CATSDSGQPNTEAFF
v_call: TRBV24-1
j_call: TRBJ1-1

cdr3_aa: CSARADRGQLNEKLFF
v_call: TRBV20-1
j_call: TRBJ1-4

cdr3_aa: CASSVGLAGGGEQFF
v_call: TRBV9
j_call: TRBJ2-1

cdr3_aa: CASSLDMVGNTEAFF
v_call: TRBV11-2
j_call: TRBJ1-1

cdr3_aa: CASSHRGRTGELFF
v_call: TRBV3-1
j_call: TRBJ2-2

cdr3_aa: CASSSPDSFQETQYF
v_call: TRBV12-3/TRBV12-4
j_call: TRBJ2-5

cdr3_aa: CASSLGPAGVLETQYF
v_call: TRBV5-1
j_call: TRBJ2-5

cdr3_aa: CASSYGRTYEQYF
v_call: TRBV12-3/TRBV12-4
j_call: TRBJ2-7